The clone carrying this T cell receptor (beta chain) was seen only a few times. This record comes from a study of blood T cell repertoires in COVID-19. Assay used: immunoSEQ multiplex PCR; TCRdb lists only in-frame clones, some missing. This table has approximately 210,000 clones, around 94% appearing once. V shed 3 bases, J shed 5 bases, and the junction held 2 bases outside the gene matches. The CDR3 consists of 13 residues. Germline CDR1 SGHNT, CDR2 YYREEE (reference sequence). The receptor was derived from a man aged 25-40 years with COVID-19, enrolled during active disease. The chain carries TRBV5-4 and TRBJ2-5; 9 nucleotides match TRBD1. Material: peripheral blood. CDR3 in amino acids: CASSSGTGETQYF. The DNA of the CDR3 is TGTGCCAGCAGCTCCGGGACAGGGGAGACCCAGTACTTC.